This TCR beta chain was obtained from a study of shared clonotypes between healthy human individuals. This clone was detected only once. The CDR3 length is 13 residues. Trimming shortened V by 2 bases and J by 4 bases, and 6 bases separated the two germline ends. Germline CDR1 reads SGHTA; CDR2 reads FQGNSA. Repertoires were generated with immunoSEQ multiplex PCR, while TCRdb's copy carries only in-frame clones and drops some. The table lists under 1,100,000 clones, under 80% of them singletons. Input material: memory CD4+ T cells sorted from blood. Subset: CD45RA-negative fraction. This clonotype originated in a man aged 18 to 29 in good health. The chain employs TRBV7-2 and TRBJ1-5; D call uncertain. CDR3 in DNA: TGTGCCAGCAGCTTATACGGGAATCAGCCCCAGCATTTT. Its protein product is CASSLYGNQPQHF.